The T cell receptor (beta chain) described here comes from a study of T cells in Graves' hyperthyroidism and ophthalmopathy. Study conclusions and caveats: Most expanded thyroid clonotypes above 0.001 recurred in blood.

To note about this clonotype: Its antigen is unidentified.

The CDR3 is 14 amino acids. V was trimmed by 1 base and J by 5 bases, leaving 11 bases between them. Germline V gene data show CDR1 as LNHDA and CDR2 as SQIVND (reference sequence). Patients were aged 18 to 65, had disease duration under 2 months, and had newly diagnosed hyperthyroidism. What was amplified from RNA transcripts were TCR beta CDR3 regions. First-round RT-PCR targeting the TCR CDR3 was performed with the HTBI primer set. Using its own MiXCR run on the multiplex PCR reads, TCRdb lists one record per CDR3 protein. This table holds about 580,000 distinct CDR3 sequences, about 14% found once.

The receptor's source is a woman aged 30 to 39 with Graves' hyperthyroidism that later progressed to Graves' ophthalmopathy. Sequencing was carried out using blood. The chain recombines TRBV19 with TRBJ1-2; D may be TRBD1 (5 bases). The CDR3 DNA reads as TGTGCCAGTAGTATAGCCGACAGAAGTTATGGCTACACCTTC. It translates to CASSIADRSYGYTF.